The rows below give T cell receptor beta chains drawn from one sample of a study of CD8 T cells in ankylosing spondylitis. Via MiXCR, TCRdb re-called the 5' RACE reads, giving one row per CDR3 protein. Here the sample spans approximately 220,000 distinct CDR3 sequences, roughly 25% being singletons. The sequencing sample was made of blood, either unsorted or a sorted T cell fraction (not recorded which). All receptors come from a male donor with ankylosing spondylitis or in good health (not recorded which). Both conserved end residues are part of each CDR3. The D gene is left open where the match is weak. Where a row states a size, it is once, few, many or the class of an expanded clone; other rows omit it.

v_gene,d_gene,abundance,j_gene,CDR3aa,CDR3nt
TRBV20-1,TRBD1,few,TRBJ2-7,CSAQEIQGVRNEQYF,TGCAGTGCCCAGGAAATCCAGGGGGTAAGGAACGAGCAGTACTTC
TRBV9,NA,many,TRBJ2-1,CASGGQGWAYNEQFF,TGTGCCAGCGGTGGCCAGGGGTGGGCCTACAATGAGCAGTTCTTC
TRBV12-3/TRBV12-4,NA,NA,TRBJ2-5,CASSFVTPETQYF,TGTGCCAGCAGTTTTGTGACACCAGAGACCCAGTACTTC
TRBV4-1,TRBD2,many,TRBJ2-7,CASSLTSGSSYEQYF,TGCGCCAGCAGTCTTACTAGCGGGAGCTCCTACGAGCAGTACTTC
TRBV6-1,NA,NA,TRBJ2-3,CASSESGYRTDTQYF,TGTGCCAGCAGTGAATCGGGGTATCGCACAGATACGCAGTATTTT
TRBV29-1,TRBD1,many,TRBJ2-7,CSVFGIPGQDYEQYF,TGCAGCGTTTTCGGGATCCCAGGACAGGACTACGAGCAGTACTTC
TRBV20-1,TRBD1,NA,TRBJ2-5,CSATGQGKETQYF,TGCAGTGCCACGGGACAGGGGAAAGAGACCCAGTACTTC
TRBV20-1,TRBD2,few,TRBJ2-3,CSALTSGRGGTDTQYF,TGCAGTGCTCTGACTAGCGGGAGAGGGGGCACAGATACGCAGTATTTT
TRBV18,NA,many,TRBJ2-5,CASSPILQAQETQYF,TGTGCCAGCTCACCTATTCTTCAGGCGCAAGAGACCCAGTACTTC
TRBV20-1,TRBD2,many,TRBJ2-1,CSAHGLAGGIEQFF,TGCAGTGCTCACGGACTAGCGGGGGGTATCGAGCAGTTCTTC
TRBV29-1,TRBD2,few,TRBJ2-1,CSARTSTYNEQFF,TGCAGCGCCCGGACTAGCACCTACAATGAGCAGTTCTTC
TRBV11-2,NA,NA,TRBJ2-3,CASSPGLKDTQYF,TGTGCCAGCAGCCCGGGGCTCAAAGATACGCAGTATTTT
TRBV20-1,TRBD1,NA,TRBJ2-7,CSAPARQGTYEQYF,TGCAGTGCTCCCGCCCGACAGGGAACCTACGAGCAGTACTTC
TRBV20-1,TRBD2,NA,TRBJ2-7,CSARVLADSYEQYF,TGCAGTGCTAGAGTTCTAGCGGACTCCTACGAGCAGTACTTC
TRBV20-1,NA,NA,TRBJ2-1,CSASGSGHSYNEQFF,TGCAGTGCTAGTGGTAGCGGTCACTCCTACAATGAGCAGTTCTTC
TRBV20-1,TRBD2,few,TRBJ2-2,CSAGLAESPTGELFF,TGCAGTGCCGGACTAGCGGAGAGCCCGACCGGGGAGCTGTTTTTT
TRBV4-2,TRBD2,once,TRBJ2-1,CASSQTGTSSKEQFF,TGTGCCAGCAGCCAAACCGGGACTAGCTCTAAGGAGCAGTTCTTC
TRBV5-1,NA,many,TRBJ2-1,CASSPGTSGNEQFF,TGCGCCAGCAGCCCCGGGACTTCAGGCAATGAGCAGTTCTTC
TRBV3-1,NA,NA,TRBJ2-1,CASTLEGSSYNEQFF,TGTGCCAGCACCCTTGAGGGGAGCTCCTACAATGAGCAGTTCTTC
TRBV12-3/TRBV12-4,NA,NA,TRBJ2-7,CASSYQREQYF,TGTGCCAGCAGTTACCAGCGAGAGCAGTACTTC
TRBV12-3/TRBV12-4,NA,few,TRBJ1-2,CASSLARQPNYGYTF,TGTGCCAGCAGTTTAGCAAGACAACCTAACTATGGCTACACCTTC
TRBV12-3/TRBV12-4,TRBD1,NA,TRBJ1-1,CASSQTGVVTEAFF,TGTGCCAGCAGCCAGACAGGGGTGGTCACTGAAGCTTTCTTT
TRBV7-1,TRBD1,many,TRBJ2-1,CASSSWGQGAFKLDDLNNEQFF,TGTGCCAGCAGCTCGTGGGGACAGGGGGCGTTTAAACTCGATGACCTAAACAATGAGCAGTTCTTC
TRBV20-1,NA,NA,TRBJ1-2,CSARNDGNYGYTF,TGCAGTGCTAGAAACGACGGGAACTATGGCTACACCTTC
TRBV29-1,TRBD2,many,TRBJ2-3,CSVHSSGRSEDTQYF,TGCAGCGTCCATTCTAGCGGGAGGTCTGAAGATACGCAGTATTTT
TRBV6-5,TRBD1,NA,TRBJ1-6,CASSYAGQLSSYNSPLHF,TGTGCCAGCAGTTACGCGGGACAGCTAAGCTCCTATAATTCACCCCTCCACTTT
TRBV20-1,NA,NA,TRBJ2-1,CSATPPDRGYNEQFF,TGCAGTGCTACCCCACCGGACCGGGGCTACAATGAGCAGTTCTTC
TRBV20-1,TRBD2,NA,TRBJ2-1,CSAEGGTSYYAEQFF,TGCAGTGCTGAAGGTGGGACTAGCTACTACGCTGAGCAGTTCTTC
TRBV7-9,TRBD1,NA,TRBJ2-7,CASTKGQGGEQYF,TGTGCCAGCACCAAGGGACAGGGCGGCGAGCAGTACTTC
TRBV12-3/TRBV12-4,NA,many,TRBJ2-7,CASSLRYRDKDYEQYF,TGTGCCAGCAGTTTACGGTATCGGGACAAGGACTACGAGCAGTACTTC
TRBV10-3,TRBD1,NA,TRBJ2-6,CATGNPQGAPGANVVTF,TGTGCCACCGGCAATCCGCAGGGGGCGCCTGGGGCCAACGTCGTGACTTTC
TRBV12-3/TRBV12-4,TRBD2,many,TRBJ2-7,CASSLRAGGPVSQQYF,TGTGCCAGCAGTTTACGAGCGGGAGGGCCCGTAAGTCAGCAGTACTTC
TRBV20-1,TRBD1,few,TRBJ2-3,CSAGTGTTDTQYF,TGCAGTGCTGGGACAGGGACCACAGATACGCAGTATTTT
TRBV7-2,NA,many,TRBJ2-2,CASSLVGYTGELFF,TGTGCCAGCAGCTTAGTAGGGTATACCGGGGAGCTGTTTTTT
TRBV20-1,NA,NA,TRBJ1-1,CSAGGARGIAEAFF,TGCAGTGCTGGAGGCGCCCGAGGGATAGCTGAAGCTTTCTTT
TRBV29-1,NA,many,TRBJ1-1,CSVEVAVDTEAFF,TGCAGCGTTGAAGTTGCTGTTGACACTGAAGCTTTCTTT
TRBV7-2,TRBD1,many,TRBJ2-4,CASSPRAGTGIQYF,TGTGCCAGCAGCCCAAGGGCCGGGACAGGCATTCAGTACTTC
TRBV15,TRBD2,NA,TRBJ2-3,CATSSSAGSTDTQYF,TGTGCCACCAGCAGTTCAGCGGGGAGCACAGATACGCAGTATTTT
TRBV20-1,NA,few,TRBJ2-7,CSATDGPYEQYF,TGCAGTGCCACAGACGGGCCTTACGAGCAGTACTTC
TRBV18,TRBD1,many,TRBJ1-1,CASSRRGQGARTEAFF,TGTGCCAGCTCCAGGAGAGGTCAGGGGGCTAGGACTGAAGCTTTCTTT
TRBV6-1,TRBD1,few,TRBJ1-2,CASTRTGEGGYTF,TGTGCCAGCACCCGGACAGGGGAAGGCGGCTACACCTTC
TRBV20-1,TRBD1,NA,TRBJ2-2,CCARSPQQGAYGGELFF,TGCTGTGCTAGAAGCCCACAACAGGGGGCGTACGGCGGGGAGCTGTTTTTT
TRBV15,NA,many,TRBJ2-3,CATRTGSTDTQYF,TGTGCCACAAGGACTGGGAGCACAGATACGCAGTATTTT
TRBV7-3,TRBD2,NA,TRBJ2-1,CASSSGTRSNEQFF,TGTGCCAGCAGCTCCGGGACTAGGTCCAATGAGCAGTTCTTC
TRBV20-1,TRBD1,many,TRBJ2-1,CSASQTGLRDGEQFF,TGCAGTGCTAGCCAGACAGGGCTCCGTGACGGTGAGCAGTTCTTC
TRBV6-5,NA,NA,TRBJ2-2,CASSWEGTVTGELFF,TGTGCCAGCAGTTGGGAGGGGACAGTCACCGGGGAGCTGTTTTTT
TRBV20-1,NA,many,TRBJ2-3,CSADNQGSTDTQYF,TGCAGTGCAGATAATCAGGGGAGCACAGATACGCAGTATTTT
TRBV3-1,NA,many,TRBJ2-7,CASSQDHYSYEQYF,TGTGCCAGCAGCCAAGATCACTATTCCTACGAGCAGTACTTC
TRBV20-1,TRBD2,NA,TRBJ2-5,CSASFLAGGPETQYF,TGCAGTGCTAGTTTCCTAGCGGGAGGGCCGGAGACCCAGTACTTC
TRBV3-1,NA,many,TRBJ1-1,CASSHKRSGEAFF,TGTGCCAGCAGCCATAAACGGTCCGGTGAAGCTTTCTTT
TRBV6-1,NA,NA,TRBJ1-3,CASRLLSGNTIYF,TGTGCCAGCCGGTTGCTCTCTGGAAACACCATATATTTT
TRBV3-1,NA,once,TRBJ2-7,CATCQEVGSSYEQYF,TGTGCCACCTGCCAAGAGGTAGGGTCCTCCTACGAGCAGTACTTC
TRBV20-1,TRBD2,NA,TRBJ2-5,CSARVLAVEVQETQYF,TGCAGTGCTAGAGTGCTAGCGGTGGAGGTTCAAGAGACCCAGTACTTC